This T cell receptor (beta chain) was documented in a study of blood T cell repertoires in COVID-19. Study-wide context: Samples representing acute and convalescent COVID-19 were sourced from the United States, Italy and Spain. T cells, B-cell-depleted T cells, or PBMCs provided the cDNA or gDNA that served as material.

Germline lookup yields CDR1 SGHTA and CDR2 FQGNSA. Germline trimming cut 7 bases from V and 7 bases from J; bases unmatched to any gene: 5. This CDR3 contains 13 residues. Study processing details: Reference gene primer amplification in the assay estimated nucleated cell counts. Data came from immunoSEQ multiplex PCR; TCRdb stores just in-frame clones and leaves some out. The D gene and trimming were derived from the DNA, and the V and J assignments and clone size from that table. The sample consists of over 100,000 clones, over 75% of them appearing once. The rearrangement joins TRBV7-2 to TRBJ2-3; TRBD2 aligns across 10 bases. This TCR derives from a woman aged 45-65 years with acute or convalescent COVID-19. Input material: peripheral blood. CDR3 region: CASKASGGNTQYF. The CDR3 nucleotides read TGTGCCAGCAAGGCTAGCGGGGGAAATACGCAGTATTTT.